Listed here are 30 T cell receptor beta chains from one sample, sequenced in a study of T cell changes during pregnancy in multiple sclerosis. The protocol was immunoSEQ multiplex PCR, while the TCRdb copy is restricted to in-frame clones and leaves out a portion. The data hold under 35,000 clones, with roughly 90% observed a single time. This sample comprised CD8+ T cells from peripheral blood mononuclear cells, obtained in the second trimester of pregnancy. Receptors originate from a female donor with multiple sclerosis, enrolled in a pregnancy study.

This clone was seen a single time. The chain joins TRBV10-3 to TRBJ2-1; TRBD2 matches at 7 bases. CDR1 and CDR2 (germline): ENHRY, SYGVKD. The trim removed 10 bases at V and 3 bases at J, leaving 6 bases unmatched. The CDR3 totals 13 residues. CDR3 coding DNA: TGTGCCACGCGAGGACTAGACTACAATGAGCAGTTCTTC. Its protein product is CATRGLDYNEQFF.

The rearrangement joins TRBV14 to TRBJ1-1; D unclear. The length of the CDR3 is 13 residues. Trimming cost V 9 bases and J 0 bases, with 11 bases left between them. From germline, CDR1 is SGHDN and CDR2 FVKESK. In nucleotides, the CDR3 is TGTGCCAGTAAAATTAACTTGAACACTGAAGCTTTCTTT. This gives the protein CASKINLNTEAFF.

The gene calls are TRBV10-3 and TRBJ1-2; 7 bases are shared with TRBD1. This CDR3 region has 14 residues. V gave up 2 bases and J gave up 6 bases; unmatched junction bases: 6. CDR1 is ENHRY, CDR2 SYGVKD, per germline. CDR3 protein: CAISETGAGHGYTF. In nucleotides, the CDR3 is TGTGCCATCAGTGAGACAGGGGCTGGCCATGGCTACACCTTC.

The rearrangement joins TRBV4-3 to TRBJ2-3; 15 bases match TRBD2. From germline, CDR1 is LGHNA and CDR2 YSLEER. V dropped 4 bases and J dropped 5; count of bases not matched to a gene: 7. This CDR3 region has 17 residues. CDR3 coding DNA: TGCGCCAGCAGCCTTTCGGGACTAGCGGGAGGAGTAGATACGCAGTATTTT. This translates into CASSLSGLAGGVDTQYF.

This chain connects TRBV27 to TRBJ1-2; TRBD1 agrees at 9 bases. Germline loops: CDR1 MNHEY, CDR2 SMNVEV (reference sequence). After removal of 4 bases from V and 1 base from J, the junction contained 7 bases not matched to a gene. This CDR3 comprises 16 residues. The CDR3 region has the DNA TGTGCCAGCAGTTCCTCTGGACAGGGGATTAACTATGGCTACACCTTC. This translates into CASSSSGQGINYGYTF.

The V call is TRBV4-2, the J call TRBJ2-7, with TRBD2 identical over 7 bases. Germline-derived CDR1 and CDR2 are LGHNA and YNFKEQ. The CDR3 has 15 amino acids. The V segment lost 4 bases and the J segment 2 bases; nucleotides outside the gene matches: 8. Here the CDR3 reads CASSLGTTAPYEQYF. In DNA form, the CDR3 reads TGTGCCAGCAGCCTCGGGACTACAGCCCCCTACGAGCAGTACTTC.

The V gene is TRBV4-1, the J gene TRBJ2-7; D possibly corresponds to TRBD1 (6 bases). The length of the CDR3 is 18 residues. From germline, CDR1 is MGHRA and CDR2 YSYEKL. The V end lost 4 bases, the J end lost 0 bases, and 22 bases lay between the germline ends. CDR3 DNA sequence: TGCGCCAGCAGCCTCCACAGAGGAAGTGCAGGGGACTCCTACGAGCAGTACTTC. Translated: CASSLHRGSAGDSYEQYF.

The rearrangement uses TRBV28 and TRBJ2-5, with D possibly matching TRBD1 (5 bases). The CDR3 length is 14 residues. Per the germline V gene, CDR1 is MDHEN and CDR2 is SYDVKM. The V and J ends lost 4 bases and 1 base respectively, with 10 bases between them. This CDR3 reads CASSSGHSQETQYF. The CDR3 nucleotides read TGTGCCAGCAGTTCTGGACACAGCCAAGAGACCCAGTACTTC.

The chain has TRBV6-5 and TRBJ2-3; weak D call: TRBD1 (7 bases). The CDR3 runs to 14 residues. Germline V gives CDR1 MNHEY, CDR2 SVGAGI. V lost 8 bases and J lost 0, with 12 bases in between. The CDR3 here is CASAGQTSTDTQYF. Here the CDR3 DNA reads TGTGCCAGCGCGGGACAGACTAGCACAGATACGCAGTATTTT.

The chain employs TRBV19 and TRBJ2-3, with 13 bases aligning to TRBD2. Germline V gene lookup returns CDR1 LNHDA and CDR2 SQIVND (reference sequence). This CDR3 comprises 16 residues. The ends lost 7 bases at V and 0 bases at J; junction bases unmatched: 4. The CDR3 loop is CASNEGLAGSTDTQYF. As DNA, the CDR3 is TGTGCCAGTAATGAGGGACTAGCGGGGAGCACAGATACGCAGTATTTT.

The chain carries TRBV7-9 and TRBJ2-7; 8 positions match TRBD2. This CDR3 has 15 residues. Trimming at V came to 1 base and at J to 6 bases, leaving 8 bases not matched to a gene. Germline-derived CDR1 and CDR2 are SEHNR and FQNEAQ (reference sequence). The CDR3: CASSLEGTRYGEQYF. Here the CDR3 DNA reads TGTGCCAGCAGCTTAGAGGGGACTAGATACGGCGAGCAGTACTTC.

The J gene is TRBJ1-1, the V gene TRBV4-3; TRBD1 agrees at 7 bases. CDR1 is LGHNA and CDR2 is YSLEER in the germline V gene. The V gene end was trimmed by 1 base and the J gene end by 0 bases; junction bases not matched to a gene: 2. The CDR3 is 15 residues long. Written as DNA, the CDR3 is TGCGCCAGCAGCCAAGCGACAGGGCTGAACACTGAAGCTTTCTTT. Translation gives CASSQATGLNTEAFF.

The chain carries TRBV11-3 and TRBJ2-7; 7 nucleotides line up with TRBD1. The CDR3 is 15 amino acids. Germline V gives CDR1 SGHNT, CDR2 YENEEA. Trimming took 4 bases from V and 3 from J; bases not matched to a gene: 9. The CDR3, as DNA: TGTGCCAGCAGCTCGACTACGGACAGGAACTACGAGCAGTACTTC. Amino acid sequence: CASSSTTDRNYEQYF.

The chain joins TRBV28 to TRBJ1-2; no clear D. The CDR3 has 14 residues. The ends were cut back, 5 bases at V and 0 bases at J, with 10 bases in the middle. Germline V gene data show CDR1 as MDHEN and CDR2 as SYDVKM. In DNA, the CDR3 is TGTGCCAGCAGTACCTCAGAATCTAACTATGGCTACACCTTC. The encoded protein is CASSTSESNYGYTF.

This chain joins TRBV27 and TRBJ2-1; weak D call: TRBD1 (6 bases). Per germline, CDR1 MNHEY and CDR2 SMNVEV (reference sequence). The CDR3 contains 14 residues. V was clipped by 4 bases and J by 10 bases, with 17 bases between them. CDR3 sequence: CASSWSTGNPEQFF. CDR3 sequence (DNA): TGTGCCAGCAGTTGGAGTACAGGGAACCCCGAGCAGTTCTTC.

The CDR3 nucleotides are TGTGCCAGCGGAATACAGGGGCACGAGCAGTACTTC. It specifies CASGIQGHEQYF. The rearrangement links TRBV27 to TRBJ2-7; 7 bases match TRBD1. The CDR3 is made up of 12 amino acids. CDR1 and CDR2 from the germline V gene are MNHEY and SMNVEV (reference sequence). Trimming at V came to 8 bases and at J to 5 bases, leaving 6 bases not matched to a gene.

V usage is TRBV7-8 and J usage is TRBJ2-7; 7 bases agree with TRBD2. The CDR3 has 14 residues. Germline CDR1 is SGHVS and CDR2 is FQNEAQ. The V segment lost 2 bases and the J segment 5 bases; nucleotides outside the gene matches: 6. The CDR3 reads CASSLYTGGHEQYF. CDR3 in DNA: TGTGCCAGCAGCTTATACACGGGAGGCCACGAGCAGTACTTC.

V gene TRBV11-2 combines with J gene TRBJ2-2; 7 positions agree with TRBD1. The CDR3 has 16 residues. Losses at the gene ends were 5 bases for V and 7 bases for J; bases not matched to a gene: 13. Germline CDR1 is SGHAT and CDR2 is FQNNGV. The chain's CDR3 is CASSLGQDNRYGELFF. DNA for the CDR3: TGTGCCAGCAGCCTTGGACAGGATAATCGTTACGGGGAGCTGTTTTTT.

The chain joins TRBV4-3 to TRBJ2-5; 8 positions match TRBD2. The germline V gene has CDR1 LGHNA and CDR2 YSLEER. V dropped 0 bases and J dropped 5; count of bases not matched to a gene: 11. The CDR3 loop spans 17 amino acids. The CDR3 DNA follows: TGCGCCAGCAGCCAAGATGGATCGGGGGGGGGTACGGAGACCCAGTACTTC. Translation: CASSQDGSGGGTETQYF.

The V and J genes are TRBV7-2 and TRBJ2-1; D is perhaps TRBD1 (5 bases). The V gene lost 0 bases and the J gene lost 12 bases, with 9 bases spanning the gap. CDR3 size: 12 residues. CDR1 is SGHTA and CDR2 is FQGNSA in the germline V gene. CDR3 coding DNA: TGTGCCAGCAGCTTAGCGAAAAGGGGGCAGTTCTTC. Translating it yields CASSLAKRGQFF.

The chain links TRBV5-5 to TRBJ2-1; D might be TRBD1 (6 bases). CDR1 is SGHKS and CDR2 is YYEKEE in the germline V gene (reference sequence). V lost 4 bases, J lost 8 bases, and 22 bases lay in between. The CDR3 extends over 16 amino acids. The CDR3 DNA is TGTGCCAGCAGCCTCCCAGGTGGAGGCGAGGGGGATGAGCAGTTCTTC. Its protein is CASSLPGGGEGDEQFF. Using reference TRBV5-5 and TRBJ2-1 for the parts outside the CDR3, the full variable domain is DAGVTQSPTHLIKTRGQQVTLRCSPISGHKSVSWYQQVLGQGPQFIFQYYEKEERGRGNFPDRFSARQFPNYSSELNVNALLLGDSALYLCASSLPGGGEGDEQFFGPGTRLTVL.

The V and J genes are TRBV7-9 and TRBJ2-1, with TRBD2 identical over 12 bases. Trimming cost V 9 bases and J 5 bases; bases outside gene matches: 5. The germline V gene has CDR1 SEHNR and CDR2 FQNEAQ (reference sequence). CDR3 length: 14 residues. CDR3 coding DNA: TGTGCCAGTAGGGGGACTAGCGGGCACAATGAGCAGTTCTTC. Translated, it gives CASRGTSGHNEQFF.

The rearrangement joins TRBV4-3 to TRBJ1-5; D is uncertain. CDR1 and CDR2 from the germline V gene are LGHNA and YSLEER. The CDR3 is 17 residues long. Deletions cut 0 bases from V and 4 bases from J, with 16 bases between. The CDR3 here is CASSQDQGGKGNQPQHF. CDR3 DNA: TGCGCCAGCAGCCAAGATCAAGGAGGGAAAGGGAATCAGCCCCAGCATTTT.

V and J are TRBV6-1 and TRBJ2-3; 10 nucleotides line up with TRBD2. Germline V lookup: CDR1 MNHNS, CDR2 SASEGT. With V trimmed by 10 bases and J by 5 bases, 9 bases remained unmatched. The length of the CDR3 is 14 residues. In DNA form, the CDR3 reads TGTGCCATCCTAGCGGGAGATGTCGGAGATACGCAGTATTTT. The encoded protein is CAILAGDVGDTQYF.

The V gene is TRBV2, the J gene TRBJ1-4, with 9 bases identical to TRBD1. Unmatched junction bases numbered 8, after V lost 6 bases and J lost 0 bases. The length of the CDR3 is 17 residues. CDR1 is SNHLY, CDR2 FYNNEI, per germline. CDR3 DNA: TGTGCCAGCAGCCCGGGACAGGGAAGTGCAACTAATGAAAAACTGTTTTTT. Translated: CASSPGQGSATNEKLFF.

The chain has TRBV5-4 and TRBJ1-2; D unresolved. This CDR3 has 15 amino acids. Germline CDR1 and CDR2: SGHNT and YYREEE (reference sequence). Trimming took off 0 bases at V and 3 bases at J, with 12 bases between the two ends. CDR3 amino acids: CASSLAEEWYYGYTF. Written as DNA, the CDR3 is TGTGCCAGCAGCTTGGCGGAGGAGTGGTACTATGGCTACACCTTC.

A single count supports this clone. V gene TRBV14 combines with J gene TRBJ2-5; 7 bases align to TRBD1. Germline assignment: CDR1 SGHDN and CDR2 FVKESK. This CDR3 region has 20 residues. V shed 4 bases, J shed 0 bases, and the junction held 20 bases outside the gene matches. The DNA of the CDR3 is TGTGCCAGCAGCCGGAATGTCGGGACAGAAGTTTATCGGTACCAAGAGACCCAGTACTTC. Encoded protein: CASSRNVGTEVYRYQETQYF.

The chain carries TRBV18 and TRBJ1-1, with D possibly being TRBD1 (5 bases). The V and J ends lost 0 bases and 3 bases respectively, with 8 bases between them. CDR3 length: 14 residues. Germline V gene sequence: CDR1 KGHSH, CDR2 LQKENI. The CDR3 spells CASSPPGGDTEAFF. The CDR3 DNA is TGTGCCAGCTCACCACCGGGGGGAGACACTGAAGCTTTCTTT.

The J gene is TRBJ2-5, the V gene TRBV11-3; the D gene is possibly TRBD2 (5 bases). CDR1 and CDR2 from the germline V gene are SGHNT and YENEEA. CDR3 size: 15 residues. Trimming shortened V by 6 bases and J by 5 bases, and 19 bases separated the two germline ends. CDR3 in DNA: TGTGCCAGCAGTGCGCGTGAAGAGGGCCCGGAGACCCAGTACTTC. Protein product: CASSAREEGPETQYF.

The chain is built from TRBV19 and TRBJ2-7; the match to TRBD2 covers 8 bases. J lost 2 bases, V lost 3 bases, and 0 bases had no gene match. The CDR3 runs to 13 residues. Germline CDR1 LNHDA, CDR2 SQIVND (reference sequence). Here the CDR3 reads CASSIGGAYEQYF. Written as DNA, the CDR3 is TGTGCCAGTAGTATCGGGGGGGCCTACGAGCAGTACTTC.